Reported below is one T cell receptor beta chain. Clones were sequenced by immunoSEQ multiplex PCR, and TCRdb holds only the in-frame ones, with some missing. The table includes just over 90,000 clones, around nine tenths detected once. These data belong to a study of OX40 agonist ivuxolimab in advanced cancers. The CDR3 spans 14 residues. V lost 4 bases, J lost 3 bases, and 12 bases lay in between. Germline V gene lookup returns CDR1 SGHTS and CDR2 YDEGEE. This rearrangement joins TRBV5-8 to TRBJ2-3, with TRBD1 as a possible D gene (6 bases). The receptor's source is an adult with an advanced solid tumor such as melanoma, head and neck, liver or kidney cancer. Sample: CD4+ or CD8+ T cells sorted from blood, taken in a trial of the OX40 agonist ivuxolimab. Here the CDR3 DNA reads TGTGCCAGCAGCCTTAGACAGGCAACAGATACGCAGTATTTT. It specifies CASSLRQATDTQYF.